This T cell receptor beta chain was profiled in a study of T cell repertoires in cytomegalovirus infection. Background on the study: Public TCR beta signature analysis indicated the presence of both CMV infection and matching HLA type.

The germline gives CDR1 SGHVS, CDR2 FQNEAQ. CDR3 length: 14 residues. The ends lost 4 bases at V and 13 bases at J; junction bases unmatched: 16. General study points: There were HLA-C-restricted CMV-specific TCR beta clonotypes dominating the ex vivo response.

This clonotype has a count of ten or more. The antigen is undetermined. MiXCR, applied by TCRdb to the reads, yields one record per CDR3 protein. Of roughly 230,000 distinct CDR3 sequences in the sample, about a sixth were seen once. This TCR was sampled from a human donor in good health (CMV status not recorded). Some clones in this sample may be carry-over from other donors' samples. The rearrangement uses TRBV7-8 and TRBJ2-7; 7 positions match TRBD1. The sample comprised CD8+ T cells from PBMCs. CDR3 residues: CASSWDRTDPIDYF. Written as DNA, the CDR3 is TGTGCCAGCAGCTGGGACAGAACCGACCCCATTGATTACTTC.